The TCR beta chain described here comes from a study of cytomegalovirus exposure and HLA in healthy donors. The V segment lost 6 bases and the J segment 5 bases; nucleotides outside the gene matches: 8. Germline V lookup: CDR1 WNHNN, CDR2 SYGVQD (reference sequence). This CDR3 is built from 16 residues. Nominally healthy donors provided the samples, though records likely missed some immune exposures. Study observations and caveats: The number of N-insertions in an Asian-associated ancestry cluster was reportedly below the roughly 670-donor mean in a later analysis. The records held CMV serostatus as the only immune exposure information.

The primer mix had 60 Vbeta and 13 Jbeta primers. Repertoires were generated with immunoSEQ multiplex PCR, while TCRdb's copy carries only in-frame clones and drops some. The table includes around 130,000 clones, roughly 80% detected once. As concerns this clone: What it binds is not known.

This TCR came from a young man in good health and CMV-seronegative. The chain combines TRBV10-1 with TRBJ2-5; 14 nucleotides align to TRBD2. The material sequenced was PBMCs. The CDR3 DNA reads TGCGCCAGCAGCGAGGGACTAGCGGGAGAAGGCGAGACCCAGTACTTC. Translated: CASSEGLAGEGETQYF.